What follows describes a single T cell receptor (beta chain). The antigen is not known. In germline, CDR1 is SNHLY, CDR2 FYNNEI. V was clipped by 5 bases and J by 1 base; unmatched bases: 4. The CDR3 is 16 amino acids. These data are taken from a study of CD8+ T cells in alopecia areata. Study-wide context: The drug, oral tofacitinib, was given to treated patients at 5 to 10 mg twice daily. Study-level findings and limits: Patients shared TCRs less clearly than mice did, possibly owing to HLA. Clonality in lesional scalp, especially alopecia totalis/universalis, exceeded that of normal scalp.

Treatment denoted: oral pan-JAK inhibitor, 5-10 mg twice daily. Researchers took lesional scalp punch biopsies and peripheral blood from people who were alopecia areata patients. Investigators isolated RNA and reverse transcribed it into cDNA to act as the sequencing template. The assay was immunoSEQ multiplex PCR, and TCRdb's table has in-frame clones only and misses some. This table has approximately 220,000 clones, 35% to 40% appearing once. The sequencing used CD4+ T cells sorted from blood, collected between weeks 30 and 35, from a patient treated with tofacitinib. This sequence was found in a human donor with alopecia areata. The chain recombines TRBV2 with TRBJ2-3; TRBD2 matches at 12 bases. The CDR3 region has the DNA TGTGCCAGCAGTAAAAGGACTAGCGGGGGCACAGATACGCAGTATTTT. It is translated as CASSKRTSGGTDTQYF.